This TCR beta chain is from a study of metastatic and nonmetastatic thyroid tumors. Original processing notes: To classify distant metastasis in papillary thyroid cancer, a model was built from CDR3 differences across clinicopathological groups. Through MiXCR, TCRdb re-clonotyped the PCR reads. TCRdb, not the authors, supplied the V and J calls. The data show 30,000 to 45,000 clones, with 15% to 20% seen just once and around 17% held by the top ten. There are many counts of this clone. Its cognate antigen is unknown. Germline values: CDR1 DFQATT, CDR2 SNEGSKA (reference sequence). The length of the CDR3 is 15 residues. V was trimmed by 6 bases and J by 0 bases, leaving 16 bases between them. Study-level points and caveats: Patients with malignant thyroid tumors reportedly had significantly higher TCR beta diversity than those with benign nodules, in blood and tumor.

Ahead of thyroid surgery, no patient had received treatment of any kind. Sequencing used blood. This receptor was obtained from a female donor with papillary thyroid cancer or a benign thyroid nodule (not recorded which). Some clones in this sample may be carry-over from other donors' samples. V is TRBV20-1 and J is TRBJ2-3, with D perhaps assigned TRBD1 or TRBD2 (5 bases each). This CDR3 reads CSASSIRDSTDTQYF. The CDR3 DNA sequence: TGCAGTGCCTCTAGCATCCGGGACAGCACAGATACGCAGTATTTT.